The 9 T cell receptor beta chains reported below all come from one sample, sequenced in a study of CD8 T cells in Susac syndrome. Random hexamers were used to reverse transcribe the RNA input (0.5 to 1 ug). Each CDR3 protein is one row after TCRdb ran MiXCR on the immunoSEQ multiplex PCR reads. Of 75,000 to 95,000 distinct CDR3 sequences in the sample, around 90% were seen once. Sequenced: CD8+ T cells from PBMCs. The receptors come from a human donor with multiple sclerosis.

V is TRBV4-3 and J is TRBJ2-2, with a tentative D call TRBD2 (5 bases). The V end was cut by 0 bases, the J end by 2 bases, with 16 bases between. Germline-derived CDR1 and CDR2 are LGHNA and YSLEER. The CDR3 covers 18 residues. CDR3 region: CASSQDPPRGFNTGELFF. The CDR3 nucleotides read TGCGCCAGCAGCCAAGATCCCCCCAGAGGGTTCAACACCGGGGAGCTGTTTTTT.

The table lists this clonotype with a count of one. The chain carries TRBV28 and TRBJ2-3; the D is unclear. Germline V gene data show CDR1 as MDHEN and CDR2 as SYDVKM. Trimming removed 5 bases at V and 3 bases at J, with 6 bases between. The CDR3 runs 12 residues. The CDR3 region has the DNA TGTGCCAGCAGTAAACGGACAGATACGCAGTATTTT. Residues: CASSKRTDTQYF.

The chain joins TRBV28 to TRBJ1-2; tentative D call: TRBD1 (5 bases). Germline values: CDR1 MDHEN, CDR2 SYDVKM. There are 14 residues in the CDR3. Trimming took 2 bases from V and 4 from J, leaving 11 bases between them. CDR3 in amino acids: CASSLGGRSYGYTF. In DNA form, the CDR3 reads TGTGCCAGCAGTTTAGGGGGTAGGAGCTATGGCTACACCTTC.

This clonotype was observed a single time. This sequence joins TRBV28 and TRBJ1-2; D remains unclear. V dropped 3 bases and J dropped 4 bases, with 18 bases sitting between them. The CDR3 contains 16 residues. Germline V gives CDR1 MDHEN, CDR2 SYDVKM. The CDR3 DNA follows: TGTGCCAGCAGTTTGGAAGAGGGTATAGATAGCTATGGCTACACCTTC. This sequence encodes CASSLEEGIDSYGYTF.

The rearrangement uses TRBV7-9 and TRBJ1-4; tentatively, D is TRBD1 (6 bases). CDR3 length: 16 residues. The ends were cut back, 1 base at V and 8 bases at J, with 17 bases in the middle. The germline gives CDR1 SEHNR, CDR2 FQNEAQ (reference sequence). The CDR3 sequence is CASSLVLGGFYEKLFF. Here the CDR3 DNA reads TGTGCCAGCAGCTTAGTATTAGGGGGATTCTACGAAAAACTGTTTTTT.

In this sample, this clonotype turned up once. The CDR3 reads CASSPGTVGNEQYF. CDR3 DNA: TGTGCCAGCAGTCCTGGTACTGTTGGTAACGAGCAGTACTTC. The rearrangement uses TRBV27 and TRBJ2-7; D is ambiguous. This CDR3 contains 14 residues. The germline gives CDR1 MNHEY, CDR2 SMNVEV (reference sequence). With 5 bases removed from V and 5 bases from J, the gap between germline ends came to 16 bases.

This chain uses TRBV9 with TRBJ2-3; a possible D gene is TRBD2 (5 bases). V was trimmed by 3 bases and J by 9 bases, leaving 14 bases between them. The V gene's germline CDR1 is SGDLS and CDR2 YYNGEE. CDR3 size: 13 residues. DNA for the CDR3: TGTGCCAGCAGCGAGGGAAATTCGGGAACGCAGTATTTT. Translated, it gives CASSEGNSGTQYF. Together with reference TRBV9 and TRBJ2-3, the CDR3 gives the full variable domain: DSGVTQTPKHLITATGQRVTLRCSPRSGDLSVYWYQQSLDQGLQFLIQYYNGEERAKGNILERFSAQQFPDLHSELNLSSLELGDSALYFCASSEGNSGTQYFGPGTRLTVL.

This clonotype was found once. V is TRBV9 and J is TRBJ2-6; TRBD2 matches at 11 bases. V gave up 4 bases and J gave up 0 bases; unmatched junction bases: 3. Germline V gene data show CDR1 as SGDLS and CDR2 as YYNGEE. There are 17 residues in the CDR3. DNA of the CDR3: TGTGCCAGCAGCATCCTAGCGGGGGGCTCTGGGGCCAACGTCCTGACTTTC. Translating it yields CASSILAGGSGANVLTF.

The rearrangement links TRBV6-2 or TRBV6-3 to TRBJ2-7; D unresolved. Trimming removed 5 bases at V and 0 bases at J, with 17 bases between. Germline CDR1 reads MNHEY; CDR2 reads SVGEGT. The CDR3 totals 16 residues. The CDR3 sequence: CASSQTAYDLSYEQYF. The CDR3 bases are TGTGCCAGCAGTCAAACGGCGTACGACCTCTCCTACGAGCAGTACTTC.